This T cell receptor (beta chain) was captured by sequencing in a study of blood T cell repertoires in COVID-19. Study-wide background: Some COVID-19 samples were acute and others convalescent; all came from the United States, Italy and Spain. PBMCs, B-cell-depleted T cells, or T cells were the source of the cDNA or gDNA that made up the material.

Looked up from germline, CDR1 is ENHRY and CDR2 is SYGVKD. The CDR3 runs 14 residues. V was shortened by 0 bases and J by 1 base, with 6 bases between the two germline ends. How the authors handled the data: Reference gene primer amplification gave nucleated cell count estimates. The method was immunoSEQ multiplex PCR; TCRdb's version includes in-frame clones alone and lacks a portion of them. That table supplies the V and J calls and clone size; D and trimming were determined from the DNA. The table has some 150,000 clones, about 85% seen once; the top ten hold less than 4.5%. The chain is built from TRBV10-3 and TRBJ1-1, with D perhaps TRBD1 (5 bases). This clonotype was obtained from a woman aged 55-69 years with active or convalescent COVID-19. Sequenced: peripheral blood. The CDR3 sequence is CAISESTANTEAFF. Written as DNA, the CDR3 is TGTGCCATCAGTGAGTCGACAGCGAACACTGAAGCTTTCTTT.